This TCR beta chain derives from a study of beta chain features in type 1 diabetes. Study in general: Researchers looked at fewer than 120,000,000 sorted cells across all samples.

The study's findings and limits: In the patient group, naive, central memory and Treg TCRB repertoires seemed more alike than in the healthy donor group.

Expressed TCRB transcripts got sequenced, as all isolated RNA was reverse transcribed. An average of approximately 3.4 million reads was obtained for naive, central memory and regulatory T cell samples. Only in-frame clones appear in the TCRdb table, and some are missing; sequencing was by immunoSEQ multiplex PCR. The sample has approximately 140,000 clones; 6.9% are singletons. V lost 7 bases and J lost 0; bases outside the gene matches: 9. The length of the CDR3 is 16 residues. Germline lookup yields CDR1 MDHEN and CDR2 SYDVKM. About this clone itself: Its target is not known.

The sequence was collected from a woman aged 25 to 39 in good health. The chain combines TRBV28 with TRBJ2-4, with 7 nucleotides matching TRBD1. The specimen was central memory CD4+ T cells from blood. The CDR3 loop reads CASTQTGAVAKNIQYF. CDR3 DNA sequence: TGTGCCAGCACCCAAACAGGGGCGGTAGCCAAAAACATTCAGTACTTC.